These T cell receptor beta chains were read from a single sample in a study of cytomegalovirus exposure and HLA in healthy donors. Using immunoSEQ multiplex PCR, the repertoire was profiled, and TCRdb retains in-frame clones only, with some absent. This repertoire includes 65,000 to 85,000 clones. Sequencing was performed on PBMCs. These TCRs come from a female donor in good health and CMV-seropositive. Both conserved end residues are part of each CDR3. Each record gives: J gene, V gene, D gene, CDR3 protein, CDR3 DNA. A D gene is named only where the DNA matches it firmly.

j_gene: TRBJ2-7
v_gene: TRBV28
d_gene: .
CDR3aa: CASSSDGVEANEQYF
CDR3nt: TGTGCCAGCAGTTCCGACGGAGTTGAGGCCAACGAGCAGTACTTC

j_gene: TRBJ2-2
v_gene: TRBV15
d_gene: TRBD1
CDR3aa: CATSRERGQDTGELFF
CDR3nt: TGTGCCACCAGCAGAGAGAGGGGGCAGGACACCGGGGAGCTGTTTTTT

j_gene: TRBJ1-1
v_gene: TRBV19
d_gene: .
CDR3aa: CASSMPGQMNTEAFF
CDR3nt: TGTGCCAGTAGCATGCCGGGACAAATGAACACTGAAGCTTTCTTT

j_gene: TRBJ2-1
v_gene: TRBV28
d_gene: .
CDR3aa: CASSFRGVTYNEQFF
CDR3nt: TGTGCCAGCAGTTTCCGGGGAGTCACCTACAATGAGCAGTTCTTC

j_gene: TRBJ2-1
v_gene: TRBV7-6
d_gene: TRBD2
CDR3aa: CASSLMVAGPNEQFF
CDR3nt: TGTGCCAGCAGCTTAATGGTAGCGGGGCCCAATGAGCAGTTCTTC

j_gene: TRBJ2-1
v_gene: TRBV7-9
d_gene: TRBD1
CDR3aa: CASSYRDRLYNEQFF
CDR3nt: TGTGCCAGCAGCTACCGGGACAGATTATACAATGAGCAGTTCTTC

j_gene: TRBJ1-2
v_gene: TRBV5-3
d_gene: .
CDR3aa: CARSVDRTYGYTF
CDR3nt: TGTGCCAGAAGCGTTGACAGGACCTATGGCTACACCTTC

j_gene: TRBJ2-7
v_gene: TRBV5-1
d_gene: TRBD2
CDR3aa: CASSSSGGAYEQYF
CDR3nt: TGCGCCAGCAGCTCTAGCGGGGGGGCCTACGAGCAGTACTTC

j_gene: TRBJ1-6
v_gene: TRBV7-2
d_gene: TRBD1
CDR3aa: CASSLDSGTGNSPLHF
CDR3nt: TGTGCCAGCAGCTTAGATTCCGGGACAGGGAATTCACCCCTCCACTTT

j_gene: TRBJ2-7
v_gene: TRBV5-1
d_gene: .
CDR3aa: CASKNRGSNYEQYF
CDR3nt: TGCGCCAGCAAAAACCGGGGGTCAAACTACGAGCAGTACTTC

j_gene: TRBJ1-4
v_gene: TRBV7-8
d_gene: .
CDR3aa: CASSLVWGATNEKLFF
CDR3nt: TGTGCCAGCAGCTTAGTTTGGGGGGCAACTAATGAAAAACTGTTTTTT

j_gene: TRBJ1-2
v_gene: TRBV29-1
d_gene: .
CDR3aa: CSVAGIYGYTF
CDR3nt: TGCAGCGTAGCAGGGATCTATGGCTACACCTTC

j_gene: TRBJ1-1
v_gene: TRBV27
d_gene: TRBD1
CDR3aa: CASSFTGGTEAFF
CDR3nt: TGTGCCAGCAGTTTCACAGGGGGCACTGAAGCTTTCTTT

j_gene: TRBJ1-1
v_gene: TRBV28
d_gene: .
CDR3aa: CASSYTDFVGEAFF
CDR3nt: TGTGCCAGCAGTTATACAGATTTTGTGGGTGAAGCTTTCTTT

j_gene: TRBJ1-1
v_gene: TRBV18
d_gene: TRBD1
CDR3aa: CASSPQGQGKVTEAFF
CDR3nt: TGTGCCAGCTCACCACAGGGACAGGGAAAAGTCACTGAAGCTTTCTTT

j_gene: TRBJ2-7
v_gene: TRBV10-3
d_gene: .
CDR3aa: CAISIGETYEQYF
CDR3nt: TGTGCCATCTCGATCGGGGAGACCTACGAGCAGTACTTC

j_gene: TRBJ2-3
v_gene: TRBV13
d_gene: .
CDR3aa: CASSLVGSPDTQYF
CDR3nt: TGTGCCAGCAGCTTAGTCGGGAGTCCAGATACGCAGTATTTT

j_gene: TRBJ1-3
v_gene: TRBV12-5
d_gene: .
CDR3aa: CASGLVVSGSGNTIYF
CDR3nt: TGTGCTAGTGGTTTGGTAGTCTCCGGGTCTGGAAACACCATATATTTT

j_gene: TRBJ2-7
v_gene: TRBV6-5
d_gene: TRBD2
CDR3aa: CASTRLAAPSYEQYF
CDR3nt: TGTGCCAGCACCAGACTAGCGGCACCCTCCTACGAGCAGTACTTC

j_gene: TRBJ1-4
v_gene: TRBV6-5
d_gene: TRBD1
CDR3aa: CASSSDRDLNEKLFF
CDR3nt: TGTGCCAGCAGCTCTGACAGGGATCTTAATGAAAAACTGTTTTTT

j_gene: TRBJ2-1
v_gene: TRBV5-1
d_gene: .
CDR3aa: CASSWGVSSGTNEQFF
CDR3nt: TGCGCCAGCAGCTGGGGGGTGAGTAGCGGCACAAATGAGCAGTTCTTC

j_gene: TRBJ2-1
v_gene: TRBV9
d_gene: TRBD2
CDR3aa: CASSVAGGLAGEGEQFF
CDR3nt: TGTGCCAGCAGCGTAGCCGGAGGACTAGCGGGGGAAGGTGAGCAGTTCTTC

j_gene: TRBJ2-2
v_gene: TRBV7-9
d_gene: .
CDR3aa: CASSLVGVNTGELFF
CDR3nt: TGTGCCAGCAGCTTAGTCGGGGTGAACACCGGGGAGCTGTTTTTT

j_gene: TRBJ1-1
v_gene: TRBV7-6
d_gene: TRBD1
CDR3aa: CASSSQGAGTEAFF
CDR3nt: TGTGCCAGCAGCTCGCAGGGGGCGGGCACTGAAGCTTTCTTT

j_gene: TRBJ1-2
v_gene: TRBV5-1
d_gene: .
CDR3aa: CASSPGANYGYTF
CDR3nt: TGCGCCAGCAGCCCCGGAGCTAACTATGGCTACACCTTC

j_gene: TRBJ2-5
v_gene: TRBV28
d_gene: TRBD2
CDR3aa: CASVGRLAGIGETQYF
CDR3nt: TGTGCCAGCGTGGGCCGACTAGCGGGAATTGGGGAGACCCAGTACTTC

j_gene: TRBJ2-2
v_gene: TRBV9
d_gene: .
CDR3aa: CASSGIEVFGELFF
CDR3nt: TGTGCCAGCAGCGGCATAGAAGTGTTCGGGGAGCTGTTTTTT

j_gene: TRBJ2-5
v_gene: TRBV6-1
d_gene: .
CDR3aa: CASRDYQETQYF
CDR3nt: TGTGCCAGCAGGGACTATCAAGAGACCCAGTACTTC

j_gene: TRBJ2-3
v_gene: TRBV5-1
d_gene: TRBD2
CDR3aa: CASSFTSGGTDTQYF
CDR3nt: TGCGCCAGCAGCTTTACTAGCGGGGGCACAGATACGCAGTATTTT

j_gene: TRBJ1-1
v_gene: TRBV5-1
d_gene: TRBD1
CDR3aa: CASSLAGGNTEAFF
CDR3nt: TGCGCCAGCAGCTTGGCAGGGGGGAACACTGAAGCTTTCTTT

j_gene: TRBJ1-2
v_gene: TRBV5-1
d_gene: .
CDR3aa: CASSLGQSTYGYTF
CDR3nt: TGCGCCAGCAGCTTGGGACAGTCAACTTATGGCTACACCTTC

j_gene: TRBJ2-5
v_gene: TRBV11-2
d_gene: .
CDR3aa: CASSLDRAGVETQYF
CDR3nt: TGTGCCAGCAGCTTAGATAGGGCCGGGGTCGAGACCCAGTACTTC

j_gene: TRBJ1-1
v_gene: TRBV7-9
d_gene: TRBD1
CDR3aa: CASSLETYRGSTEAFF
CDR3nt: TGTGCCAGCAGCTTAGAGACTTACAGGGGCAGCACTGAAGCTTTCTTT

j_gene: TRBJ2-1
v_gene: TRBV7-9
d_gene: TRBD2
CDR3aa: CASSFATSLDNEQFF
CDR3nt: TGTGCCAGCAGCTTTGCGACTAGCCTCGACAATGAGCAGTTCTTC

j_gene: TRBJ2-7
v_gene: TRBV28
d_gene: TRBD2
CDR3aa: CASSVSGGTYEQYF
CDR3nt: TGTGCCAGCAGTGTTAGCGGGGGAACCTACGAGCAGTACTTC

j_gene: TRBJ1-1
v_gene: TRBV19
d_gene: .
CDR3aa: CASSKVGLKAFF
CDR3nt: TGTGCCAGTAGTAAGGTTGGACTCAAAGCTTTCTTT

j_gene: TRBJ1-2
v_gene: TRBV7-9
d_gene: TRBD1
CDR3aa: CASSPDRGGYTF
CDR3nt: TGTGCCAGCAGCCCTGACAGGGGAGGCTACACCTTC

j_gene: TRBJ2-2
v_gene: TRBV11-2
d_gene: TRBD2
CDR3aa: CASSPGLAGELFF
CDR3nt: TGTGCCAGCAGCCCCGGACTAGCCGGGGAGCTGTTTTTT

j_gene: TRBJ1-4
v_gene: TRBV5-4
d_gene: .
CDR3aa: CASSTTGVNEKLFF
CDR3nt: TGTGCCAGCAGCACGACAGGAGTTAATGAAAAACTGTTTTTT

j_gene: TRBJ2-3
v_gene: TRBV4-3
d_gene: TRBD2
CDR3aa: CASSQARGGRSSTDTQYF
CDR3nt: TGCGCCAGCAGCCAAGCACGGGGGGGCCGGTCCAGCACAGATACGCAGTATTTT

j_gene: TRBJ2-5
v_gene: TRBV7-2
d_gene: .
CDR3aa: CASSLPRAWGEQYF
CDR3nt: TGTGCCAGCAGCTTGCCCAGGGCCTGGGGGGAGCAGTACTTC

j_gene: TRBJ1-1
v_gene: TRBV5-1
d_gene: .
CDR3aa: CASSFNLNTEAFF
CDR3nt: TGCGCCAGCAGCTTTAATCTGAACACTGAAGCTTTCTTT

j_gene: TRBJ1-3
v_gene: TRBV11-2
d_gene: .
CDR3aa: CASSLVASGNTIYF
CDR3nt: TGTGCCAGCAGCTTAGTTGCCTCCGGGAACACCATATATTTT

j_gene: TRBJ1-2
v_gene: TRBV4-1
d_gene: TRBD1
CDR3aa: CASSQDEQGGYGYTF
CDR3nt: TGCGCCAGCAGCCAAGATGAACAGGGGGGCTATGGCTACACCTTC

j_gene: TRBJ1-2
v_gene: TRBV6-1
d_gene: .
CDR3aa: CAGSPVVDNHGYTF
CDR3nt: TGTGCCGGCTCCCCAGTAGTGGACAACCATGGCTACACCTTC

j_gene: TRBJ2-7
v_gene: TRBV4-1
d_gene: .
CDR3aa: CASSKNREQQYF
CDR3nt: TGCGCCAGCAGCAAGAACAGGGAACAGCAGTACTTC